This T cell receptor beta chain was obtained from a study of OX40 agonist ivuxolimab in advanced cancers. Study background: Participants, around 80% male, averaged approximately 60 years of age, ranging from roughly 23 to 90.

Notes on the study in general: On average, CD8+ T cells had more expanded clones than CD4+. Low normalized clonal expansion also occurred in some nonresponding patients. The study observed clonal expansion of CD4+ and CD8+ blood T cells by week 6 at 0.1 to 3.0 mg/kg.

Concerning this clone itself: The target antigen is unknown. Distinct nucleotide sequences in the sample also encode this CDR3.

Generated by immunoSEQ multiplex PCR, the TCRdb table keeps only in-frame clones and is missing some. The sample holds 20,000 to 25,000 clones, around 77% seen once. The clonotype was recovered from an adult with an advanced solid tumor such as melanoma, head and neck, liver or kidney cancer. Material: CD4+ or CD8+ T cells sorted from blood, obtained in a trial of the OX40 agonist ivuxolimab.

CDR3 protein: CASSQDLQGLGGIGFF. In DNA, the CDR3 is TGCGCCAGCAGCCAAGATCTTCAGGGCCTTGGGGGGATTGGTTTCTTT. The chain is built from TRBV4-3 and TRBJ1-1; D is perhaps TRBD1 (5 bases). Per the germline V gene, CDR1 is LGHNA and CDR2 is YSLEER. V was shortened by 0 bases and J by 13 bases, with 24 bases between the two germline ends. The CDR3 runs 16 residues.